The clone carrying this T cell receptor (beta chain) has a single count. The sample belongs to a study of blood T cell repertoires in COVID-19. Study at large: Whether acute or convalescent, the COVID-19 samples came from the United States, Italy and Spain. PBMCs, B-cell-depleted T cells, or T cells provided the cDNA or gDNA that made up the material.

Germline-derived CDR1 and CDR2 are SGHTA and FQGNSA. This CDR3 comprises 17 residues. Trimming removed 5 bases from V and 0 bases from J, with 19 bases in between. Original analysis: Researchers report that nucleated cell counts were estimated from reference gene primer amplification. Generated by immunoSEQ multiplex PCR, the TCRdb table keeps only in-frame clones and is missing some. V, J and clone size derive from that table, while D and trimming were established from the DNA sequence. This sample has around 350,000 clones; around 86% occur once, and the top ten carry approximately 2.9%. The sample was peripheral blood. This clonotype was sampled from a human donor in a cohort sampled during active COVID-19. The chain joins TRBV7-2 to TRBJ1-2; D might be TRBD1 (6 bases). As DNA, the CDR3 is TGTGCCAGCAGCCGGCAGTACAGGGATAGGGCTAACTATGGCTACACCTTC. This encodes CASSRQYRDRANYGYTF.